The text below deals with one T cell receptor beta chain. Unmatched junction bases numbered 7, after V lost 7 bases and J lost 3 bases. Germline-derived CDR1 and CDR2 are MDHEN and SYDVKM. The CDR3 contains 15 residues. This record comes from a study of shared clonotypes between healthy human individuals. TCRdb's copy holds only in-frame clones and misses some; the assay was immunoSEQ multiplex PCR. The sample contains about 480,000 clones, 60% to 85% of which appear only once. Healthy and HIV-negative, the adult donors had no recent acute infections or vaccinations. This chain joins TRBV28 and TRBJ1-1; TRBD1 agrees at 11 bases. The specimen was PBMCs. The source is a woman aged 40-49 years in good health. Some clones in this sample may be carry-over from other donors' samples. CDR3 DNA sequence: TGTGCCAGCAACGAGGGGACAGGGGGTGACACTGAAGCTTTCTTT. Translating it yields CASNEGTGGDTEAFF. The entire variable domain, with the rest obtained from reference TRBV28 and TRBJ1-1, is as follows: DVKVTQSSRYLVKRTGEKVFLECVQDMDHENMFWYRQDPGLGLRLIYFSYDVKMKEKGDIPEGYSVSREKKERFSLILESASTNQTSMYLCASNEGTGGDTEAFFGQGTRLTVV.